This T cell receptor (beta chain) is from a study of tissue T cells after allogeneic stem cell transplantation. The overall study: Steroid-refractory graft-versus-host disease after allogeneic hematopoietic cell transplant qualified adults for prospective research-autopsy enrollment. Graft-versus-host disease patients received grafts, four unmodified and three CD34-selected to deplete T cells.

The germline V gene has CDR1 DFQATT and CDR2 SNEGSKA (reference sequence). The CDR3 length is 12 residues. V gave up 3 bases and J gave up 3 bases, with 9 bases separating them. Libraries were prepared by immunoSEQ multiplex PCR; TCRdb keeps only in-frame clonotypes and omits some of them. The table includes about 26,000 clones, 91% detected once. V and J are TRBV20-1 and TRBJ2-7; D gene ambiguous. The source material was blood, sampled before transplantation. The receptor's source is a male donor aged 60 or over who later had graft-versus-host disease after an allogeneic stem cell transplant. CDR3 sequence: CSASGGNYEQYF. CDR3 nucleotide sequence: TGCAGTGCTAGTGGCGGCAACTACGAGCAGTACTTC.